This T cell receptor (beta chain) was identified in a study of PD-1 blockade in classical Hodgkin lymphoma. Study-wide results and caveats: Newly diagnosed patients reportedly trailed healthy donors in baseline TCR diversity. Factors driving the repertoire differences, possibly disease activity or prior therapy, remain undefined. Diversity in CD4+ TCRs, unlike that measured in CD8+ TCRs, had risen significantly by C4D1.

Here immunoSEQ multiplex PCR was the method, and the copy in TCRdb shows in-frame clones only, minus some. The sample carries around 66,000 clones, more than 80% recorded once. Points on this clone: The antigen is undetermined.

Brentuximab vedotin exposure varied among the patients, all of whom had relapsed after autologous stem cell transplantation. Specimen: peripheral blood mononuclear cells (PBMCs), collected at baseline. The sequence was collected from a human donor with classical Hodgkin lymphoma.

CDR3 region: CAWTGLAGGHGELFF. The DNA of the CDR3 is TGTGCCTGGACCGGACTAGCGGGGGGGCACGGGGAGCTGTTTTTT. The V and J genes are TRBV30 and TRBJ2-2, with 15 nucleotides matching TRBD2. Germline V lookup: CDR1 GTSNPN, CDR2 SVGIG (reference sequence). The CDR3 covers 15 residues. J was trimmed by 7 bases and V by 4 bases; bases with no gene match: 4.